This is a list of T cell receptor beta chains from one sample in a study of T-cell reconstitution after alpha-beta-depleted transplantation in children. TCRdb re-called the PCR reads through MiXCR, storing one row per CDR3 protein. The sample shows about 300,000 distinct CDR3 sequences, roughly a tenth of them seen only once. The sample consisted of PBMCs, taken before TCRalphabeta/CD19-depleted stem cell transplant. The origin of the receptors is a boy in the first two years of life with acute myeloid leukemia, due to receive a stem cell transplant. CDR3s include the opening cysteine and the closing phenylalanine or tryptophan. The D gene is left open where the match is weak. Size values are once, few and many counts, or a class for expanded clones, and some rows have none.

>.|.|TRBV2|TRBJ1-5
CASSEAQGEQPQHF
TGTGCCAGCAGTGAAGCCCAGGGAGAACAGCCCCAGCATTTT
>.|.|TRBV7-6|TRBJ2-7
CASSLAPLGLGAYEQYF
TGTGCCAGCAGCTTAGCCCCACTTGGCCTTGGGGCCTACGAGCAGTACTTC
>TRBD2|.|TRBV9|TRBJ2-1
CASSVELAVSYNEQFF
TGTGCCAGCAGCGTAGAACTAGCGGTCTCCTACAATGAGCAGTTCTTC
>TRBD2|many|TRBV20-1|TRBJ2-3
CSASLAGEDTQYF
TGCAGTGCCTCCCTAGCGGGGGAAGATACGCAGTATTTT
>.|many|TRBV28|TRBJ1-1
CASTPGPMREAFF
TGTGCCAGCACCCCGGGACCCATGAGAGAAGCTTTCTTT
>.|many|TRBV6-5|TRBJ2-5
CASSYRGLIQETQYF
TGTGCCAGCAGTTACCGGGGACTGATCCAAGAGACCCAGTACTTC
>TRBD2|many|TRBV11-2|TRBJ2-7
CASSLDGLAGATYEQYF
TGTGCCAGCAGCTTAGATGGACTAGCGGGGGCAACCTACGAGCAGTACTTC
>TRBD1|many|TRBV6-5|TRBJ1-4
CASSYQGQQNEKLFF
TGTGCCAGCAGTTACCAGGGACAGCAAAATGAAAAACTGTTTTTT
>.|.|TRBV5-1|TRBJ2-7
CASSSQTENYEQYF
TGCGCCAGCAGCTCCCAGACAGAAAACTACGAGCAGTACTTC
>TRBD2|many|TRBV5-1|TRBJ2-5
CASSLGLAGGLRQETQYF
TGCGCCAGCAGCTTGGGACTAGCGGGGGGGCTACGACAAGAGACCCAGTACTTC
>TRBD1|many|TRBV29-1|TRBJ2-7
CSVEVGQGLLYEQYF
TGCAGCGTTGAAGTGGGACAGGGGCTCTTATACGAGCAGTACTTC
>.|many|TRBV12-5|TRBJ1-4
CASGFEDNEKLFF
TGTGCTAGTGGTTTCGAAGATAATGAAAAACTGTTTTTT
>TRBD2|many|TRBV4-1|TRBJ2-7
CASSQVAGALYEQYF
TGCGCCAGCAGCCAGGTAGCGGGAGCGCTCTACGAGCAGTACTTC
>.|.|TRBV5-5|TRBJ2-1
CASSSDINEQFF
TGTGCCAGCAGCTCGGACATCAATGAGCAGTTCTTC
>.|.|TRBV5-1|TRBJ2-5
CASSPFDPFQETQYF
TGCGCCAGCAGCCCCTTTGACCCGTTCCAAGAGACCCAGTACTTC
>TRBD1|.|TRBV3-1|TRBJ2-2
CASSLPTGGARATGELFF
TGTGCCAGCAGTTTGCCCACAGGGGGCGCAAGGGCCACCGGGGAGCTGTTTTTT
>.|few|TRBV7-8|TRBJ2-7
CASSLEGRRDSYEQYF
TGTGCCAGCAGCTTAGAGGGACGGAGGGACTCTTACGAGCAGTACTTC
>.|many|TRBV12-3/TRBV12-4|TRBJ1-4
CASSSGTWSEKLFF
TGTGCCAGCAGTTCCGGGACTTGGAGTGAAAAACTGTTTTTT
>TRBD2|.|TRBV5-4|TRBJ2-5
CASSFAFSKRGLLQETQYF
TGTGCCAGCAGCTTCGCCTTTAGCAAGCGGGGGTTACTACAAGAGACCCAGTACTTC
>.|many|TRBV20-1|TRBJ2-7
CSARGDGSSYEQYF
TGCAGTGCTAGAGGGGACGGGAGCTCCTACGAGCAGTACTTC
>.|many|TRBV29-1|TRBJ1-1
CSVESGVGAFF
TGCAGCGTGGAGTCAGGGGTGGGTGCTTTCTTT
>.|few|TRBV24-1|TRBJ2-1
CATHGFRGHYNEQFF
TGTGCCACCCATGGGTTTAGGGGACACTACAATGAGCAGTTCTTC
>TRBD2|many|TRBV7-2|TRBJ2-7
CASSLASGGSYEQYF
TGTGCCAGCAGCTTAGCTAGCGGGGGGAGCTACGAGCAGTACTTC
>.|many|TRBV6-4|TRBJ2-3
CASSDSPGPGDTQYF
TGTGCCAGCAGTGACTCGCCAGGGCCAGGGGATACGCAGTATTTT
>.|many|TRBV7-2|TRBJ2-3
CASSLSSSSLSTDTQYF
TGTGCCAGCAGCTTAAGTAGCTCCTCCCTCAGCACAGATACGCAGTATTTT
>.|many|TRBV12-3/TRBV12-4|TRBJ2-7
CASSLGSLAYEQYF
TGTGCCAGCAGTTTGGGCAGCCTCGCCTACGAGCAGTACTTC
>TRBD1|many|TRBV5-1|TRBJ1-2
CASSLGQGDVYGYTF
TGCGCCAGCAGCTTGGGACAGGGGGATGTCTATGGCTACACCTTC
>.|many|TRBV9|TRBJ2-7
CASSNTTYEQYF
TGTGCCAGCAGCAACACTACCTACGAGCAGTACTTC
>.|few|TRBV3-1|TRBJ2-1
CASSQEPSDYNEQFF
TGTGCCAGCAGCCAAGAGCCTAGCGACTACAATGAGCAGTTCTTC
>TRBD1|few|TRBV15|TRBJ2-7
CATSRMGTGPYEQYF
TGTGCCACCAGCAGAATGGGGACAGGGCCCTACGAGCAGTACTTC
>TRBD1|many|TRBV27|TRBJ1-2
CASSKRDRVGPNYGYTF
TGTGCCAGCAGCAAAAGGGACAGGGTCGGACCTAACTATGGCTACACCTTC
>.|.|TRBV12-3/TRBV12-4|TRBJ2-1
CASSLEGKVYSNEQFF
TGTGCCAGCAGTCTGGAAGGGAAGGTTTACAGCAATGAGCAGTTCTTC
>.|.|TRBV5-1|TRBJ2-5
CASSLLPGSKETQYF
TGCGCCAGCAGCTTGTTACCGGGGTCGAAGGAGACCCAGTACTTC
>.|many|TRBV2|TRBJ2-2
CATEGPPEVTGELFF
TGTGCCACCGAGGGCCCTCCGGAGGTCACCGGGGAGCTGTTTTTT
>TRBD2|few|TRBV20-1|TRBJ2-5
CSATMTSGGGETQYF
TGCAGTGCTACCATGACTAGCGGGGGGGGTGAGACCCAGTACTTC
>TRBD1|many|TRBV12-3/TRBV12-4|TRBJ2-3
CASSLGQGGTDTQYF
TGTGCCAGCAGTTTAGGACAGGGAGGCACAGATACGCAGTATTTT
>TRBD1|many|TRBV6-5|TRBJ2-5
CASSYAQGAGGKETQYF
TGTGCCAGCAGTTACGCCCAGGGGGCAGGGGGAAAAGAGACCCAGTACTTC
>.|few|TRBV7-9|TRBJ2-5
CASSLRGRALETQYF
TGTGCCAGCAGCTTACGTGGCAGGGCCTTGGAGACCCAGTACTTC
>TRBD2|many|TRBV11-2|TRBJ2-5
CASSLGTSPQETQYF
TGTGCCAGCAGCTTAGGGACTAGCCCCCAAGAGACCCAGTACTTC
>TRBD2|.|TRBV5-1|TRBJ2-3
CASSSLAGGTTDTQYF
TGCGCCAGCAGCTCACTAGCGGGGGGCACCACAGATACGCAGTATTTT
>.|.|TRBV7-3|TRBJ2-2
CASSLRAASPTGELFF
TGTGCCAGCAGCTTAAGGGCAGCGTCGCCCACCGGGGAGCTGTTTTTT
>.|.|TRBV12-3/TRBV12-4|TRBJ1-3
CASSALSGNTIYF
TGTGCCAGCAGTGCCCTCTCTGGAAACACCATATATTTT
>TRBD2|many|TRBV9|TRBJ2-3
CASGSTGGIDTQYF
TGTGCCAGCGGCTCGACGGGAGGAATAGATACGCAGTATTTT
>.|many|TRBV12-3/TRBV12-4|TRBJ2-3
CASSLVSADTQYF
TGTGCCAGCAGCCTCGTATCGGCAGATACGCAGTATTTT
>.|.|TRBV19|TRBJ2-2
CASSRDKTGELFF
TGTGCCAGTAGTAGGGACAAGACCGGGGAGCTGTTTTTT
>TRBD1|.|TRBV18|TRBJ2-7
CASSPGGQGIGQYF
TGTGCCAGCTCACCAGGGGGACAGGGCATCGGGCAGTACTTC
>TRBD1|many|TRBV6-5|TRBJ2-7
CASSYSPGQGAEQYF
TGTGCCAGCAGTTACAGCCCGGGACAGGGCGCCGAGCAGTACTTC
>.|many|TRBV5-1|TRBJ2-2
CASSLGNGSKDTGELFF
TGCGCCAGCAGCTTGGGGAACGGGAGTAAGGACACCGGGGAGCTGTTTTTT
>TRBD2|many|TRBV20-1|TRBJ2-1
CSARAPLAGPYNEQFF
TGCAGTGCTAGAGCCCCACTAGCGGGACCCTACAATGAGCAGTTCTTC
>.|many|TRBV5-5|TRBJ1-5
CASSPGRVANQPQHF
TGTGCCAGCAGCCCCGGCAGGGTGGCCAATCAGCCCCAGCATTTT